This is a list of T cell receptor beta chains from one sample in a study of cytomegalovirus exposure and HLA in healthy donors. Assay used: immunoSEQ multiplex PCR; TCRdb lists only in-frame clones, some missing. The data show roughly 90,000 clones, approximately 84% seen once. The sequencing sample was made of PBMCs. The source of these receptors is a man younger than 30 in good health and CMV-seronegative. Each CDR3 is given with its conserved first and last residue. The D gene is left open where the match is weak. For some rows the clone size is stated as once, few or many, or as a class when expanded; others skip it.

CDR3nt: TGCGCCAGCAGCTTCGGACAGGGCAACGAGCAGTACTTC; CDR3aa: CASSFGQGNEQYF; v_gene: TRBV5-1; d_gene: TRBD1; len: 13; abundance: NA; j_gene: TRBJ2-7
CDR3nt: TGTGCCAGCAGGGGGGGGCGGTGGGATGGCTACACCTTC; CDR3aa: CASRGGRWDGYTF; v_gene: TRBV6-1; d_gene: NA; len: 13; abundance: NA; j_gene: TRBJ1-2
CDR3nt: TGTGCCAGGGACAGGCGAGGGACCGGGGAGCTGTTTTTT; CDR3aa: CARDRRGTGELFF; v_gene: TRBV2; d_gene: TRBD1; len: 13; abundance: NA; j_gene: TRBJ2-2
CDR3nt: TGTGCCAGCAGTGAAGCATCGGGGACTAATGAAAAACTGTTTTTT; CDR3aa: CASSEASGTNEKLFF; v_gene: TRBV6-1; d_gene: NA; len: 15; abundance: NA; j_gene: TRBJ1-4
CDR3nt: TGCAGCGTTGCCAGGGCCCCGCGAAACACCATATATTTT; CDR3aa: CSVARAPRNTIYF; v_gene: TRBV29-1; d_gene: NA; len: 13; abundance: NA; j_gene: TRBJ1-3
CDR3nt: TGTGCCAGCCGGCCAGGGGGGCCCACAGATACGCAGTATTTT; CDR3aa: CASRPGGPTDTQYF; v_gene: TRBV7-2; d_gene: NA; len: 14; abundance: NA; j_gene: TRBJ2-3
CDR3nt: TGTGCCACCAGCAGGGGGAGAAACAATGAGCAGTTCTTC; CDR3aa: CATSRGRNNEQFF; v_gene: TRBV15; d_gene: NA; len: 13; abundance: NA; j_gene: TRBJ2-1
CDR3nt: TGTGCCAGCTCGGGGACATATGAAGGGGGGCCCCAGCATTTT; CDR3aa: CASSGTYEGGPQHF; v_gene: TRBV2; d_gene: NA; len: 14; abundance: NA; j_gene: TRBJ1-5
CDR3nt: TGTGCCAGCAGCGAGGGGACAGGGGGGTTACCCTTCTATGGCTACACCTTC; CDR3aa: CASSEGTGGLPFYGYTF; v_gene: TRBV9; d_gene: TRBD1; len: 17; abundance: NA; j_gene: TRBJ1-2
CDR3nt: TGTGCCTGGAGTTCGCCGGACAGGGCGAACTATGGCTACACCTTC; CDR3aa: CAWSSPDRANYGYTF; v_gene: TRBV30; d_gene: TRBD1; len: 15; abundance: NA; j_gene: TRBJ1-2
CDR3nt: TGTGCCAGCAGTCCCAGTCCGGGGTATGAAGCTTTCTTT; CDR3aa: CASSPSPGYEAFF; v_gene: TRBV28; d_gene: NA; len: 13; abundance: once; j_gene: TRBJ1-1
CDR3nt: TGTGCCAGCAGCTTCGACTATGGCTACACCTTC; CDR3aa: CASSFDYGYTF; v_gene: TRBV7-9; d_gene: NA; len: 11; abundance: few; j_gene: TRBJ1-2
CDR3nt: TGTGCCAGTAGGCCCTTCAGAGGGGGCGCGAACACCGGGGAGCTGTTTTTT; CDR3aa: CASRPFRGGANTGELFF; v_gene: TRBV19; d_gene: TRBD1; len: 17; abundance: NA; j_gene: TRBJ2-2
CDR3nt: TGTGCCAGCAGGGGACAGGCCTACGAGCAGTACTTC; CDR3aa: CASRGQAYEQYF; v_gene: TRBV28; d_gene: TRBD1; len: 12; abundance: NA; j_gene: TRBJ2-7
CDR3nt: TGTGCCAGCAGCTTAGGGGTGGGGGGCGAGCAGTACTTC; CDR3aa: CASSLGVGGEQYF; v_gene: TRBV11-2; d_gene: NA; len: 13; abundance: once; j_gene: TRBJ2-7
CDR3nt: TGTGCCAGCAGCCAAGGGGGGCGAGGGACTAGCGGGCGGTTCTTC; CDR3aa: CASSQGGRGTSGRFF; v_gene: TRBV14; d_gene: TRBD2; len: 15; abundance: NA; j_gene: TRBJ2-1
CDR3nt: TGTGCCATCAGTGACCGGGACAGGGCCTACGAGCAGTACTTC; CDR3aa: CAISDRDRAYEQYF; v_gene: TRBV10-3; d_gene: TRBD1; len: 14; abundance: NA; j_gene: TRBJ2-7
CDR3nt: TGTGCCAGCAAGAGGGGACAGGGATCTGATGGCTACACCTTC; CDR3aa: CASKRGQGSDGYTF; v_gene: TRBV6-5; d_gene: TRBD1; len: 14; abundance: NA; j_gene: TRBJ1-2
CDR3nt: TGTGCCAGCAGCTTAGTCTGGACAGGGGAGGAAGCTTTCTTT; CDR3aa: CASSLVWTGEEAFF; v_gene: TRBV7-2; d_gene: TRBD1; len: 14; abundance: NA; j_gene: TRBJ1-1
CDR3nt: TGTGCCCGGACTGTTACCAACGGGGACTATGGCTACACCTTC; CDR3aa: CARTVTNGDYGYTF; v_gene: TRBV30; d_gene: NA; len: 14; abundance: NA; j_gene: TRBJ1-2
CDR3nt: TGTGCCTGCAGGAGAAGGGACAGGGGCACAGATACGCAGTATTTT; CDR3aa: CACRRRDRGTDTQYF; v_gene: TRBV30; d_gene: TRBD1; len: 15; abundance: NA; j_gene: TRBJ2-3
CDR3nt: TGTGCCAGCTCACCAGGAGGGAACTATGGCTACACCTTC; CDR3aa: CASSPGGNYGYTF; v_gene: TRBV18; d_gene: NA; len: 13; abundance: NA; j_gene: TRBJ1-2
CDR3nt: TGTGCCAGCAGTGTCTACTCTGGAAACACCATATATTTT; CDR3aa: CASSVYSGNTIYF; v_gene: TRBV25-1; d_gene: NA; len: 13; abundance: NA; j_gene: TRBJ1-3
CDR3nt: TGCAGCGTTGGAGCGGCCAGCGGCTACGAGCAGTACTTC; CDR3aa: CSVGAASGYEQYF; v_gene: TRBV29-1; d_gene: NA; len: 13; abundance: NA; j_gene: TRBJ2-7
CDR3nt: TGTGCCAGCAGGGCAGGGGGCCCCGGGGAGCTGTTTTTT; CDR3aa: CASRAGGPGELFF; v_gene: TRBV7-2; d_gene: TRBD1; len: 13; abundance: NA; j_gene: TRBJ2-2
CDR3nt: TGTGCCAGCAGCTCGACAAATAGCAATCAGCCCCAGCATTTT; CDR3aa: CASSSTNSNQPQHF; v_gene: TRBV7-9; d_gene: NA; len: 14; abundance: NA; j_gene: TRBJ1-5
CDR3nt: TGTGCCTGGAGTGTACGTGGGGGGGGCGCCGAGCAGTACTTC; CDR3aa: CAWSVRGGGAEQYF; v_gene: TRBV30; d_gene: NA; len: 14; abundance: NA; j_gene: TRBJ2-7
CDR3nt: TGCAGCGTTGAAGGGCGGGAGGGGTCCTACAATGAGCAGTTCTTC; CDR3aa: CSVEGREGSYNEQFF; v_gene: TRBV29-1; d_gene: TRBD2; len: 15; abundance: NA; j_gene: TRBJ2-1
CDR3nt: TGTGCCAGCAGCTCCACCCAGGCTGGGAACACCGGGGAGCTGTTTTTT; CDR3aa: CASSSTQAGNTGELFF; v_gene: TRBV9; d_gene: NA; len: 16; abundance: NA; j_gene: TRBJ2-2
CDR3nt: TGTGCCAGCAGTTACGGGACAGGGACTCAGCCCCAGCATTTT; CDR3aa: CASSYGTGTQPQHF; v_gene: TRBV6-5; d_gene: TRBD1; len: 14; abundance: NA; j_gene: TRBJ1-5
CDR3nt: TGTGCTAGCAGCCAAGCTCAGGGGGCGCCCACCGGGGAGCTGTTTTTT; CDR3aa: CASSQAQGAPTGELFF; v_gene: TRBV7-7; d_gene: TRBD1; len: 16; abundance: once; j_gene: TRBJ2-2
CDR3nt: TGTGCCAGCAGCGTATCTGCCGGGCAGGGGGGCTACACCTTC; CDR3aa: CASSVSAGQGGYTF; v_gene: TRBV9; d_gene: NA; len: 14; abundance: NA; j_gene: TRBJ1-2
CDR3nt: TGTGCCAGCACTCCCGGACTAGCGGACGCCTACGAGCAGTACTTC; CDR3aa: CASTPGLADAYEQYF; v_gene: TRBV6-6; d_gene: TRBD2; len: 15; abundance: NA; j_gene: TRBJ2-7
CDR3nt: TGTGCCAGTACACCAATCTCCCAGATCACTGAAGCTTTCTTT; CDR3aa: CASTPISQITEAFF; v_gene: TRBV19; d_gene: NA; len: 14; abundance: NA; j_gene: TRBJ1-1